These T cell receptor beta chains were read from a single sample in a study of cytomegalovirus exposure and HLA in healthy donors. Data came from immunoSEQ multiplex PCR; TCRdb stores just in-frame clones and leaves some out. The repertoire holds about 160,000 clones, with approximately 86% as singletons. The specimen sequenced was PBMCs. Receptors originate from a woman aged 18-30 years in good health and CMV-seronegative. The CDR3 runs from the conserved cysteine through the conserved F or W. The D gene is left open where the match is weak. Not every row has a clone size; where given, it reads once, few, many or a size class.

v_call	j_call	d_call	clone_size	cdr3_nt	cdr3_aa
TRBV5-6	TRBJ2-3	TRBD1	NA	TGTGCCAGCAGCTTTGGGGTAACGGGACAGGGGGCCACAGATACGCAGTATTTT	CASSFGVTGQGATDTQYF
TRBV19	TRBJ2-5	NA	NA	TGTGCCAGTAGTACCTTAGCCTACCGGGAGACCCAGTACTTC	CASSTLAYRETQYF
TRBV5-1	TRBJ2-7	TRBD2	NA	TGCGCCAGCAGCCCAGGACTAGTGGTGTCCTACGAGCAGTACTTC	CASSPGLVVSYEQYF
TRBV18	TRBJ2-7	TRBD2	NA	TGTGCCAGCTCCCAACCCGGACTAGCGGAGTCCTACGAGCAGTACTTC	CASSQPGLAESYEQYF
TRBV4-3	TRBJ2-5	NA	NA	TGCGCCAGCAGCCAAGACAACAGTGCCCAGTACTTC	CASSQDNSAQYF
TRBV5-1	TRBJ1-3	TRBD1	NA	TGCGCCAGCAGCCCCTCCGGGACAGGGACCGGAAACACCATATATTTT	CASSPSGTGTGNTIYF
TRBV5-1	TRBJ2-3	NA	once	TGCGCCAGCAGCTCCTTGAGCACAGATACGCAGTATTTT	CASSSLSTDTQYF
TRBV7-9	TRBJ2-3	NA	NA	TGTGCCAGCAGTCGGGATCCCTTAGGCACAGATACGCAGTATTTT	CASSRDPLGTDTQYF
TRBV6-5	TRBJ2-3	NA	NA	TGTGCCAGCAGCCAATTCGGAGATACGCAGTATTTT	CASSQFGDTQYF
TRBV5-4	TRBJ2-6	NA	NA	TGTGCCAGCAGCCCCAGACAGTCTGGGGCCAACGTCCTGACTTTC	CASSPRQSGANVLTF
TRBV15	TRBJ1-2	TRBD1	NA	TGTGCCACCAGTACCCCGTTACCGCGGACAGGGTCCTATGGCTACACCTTC	CATSTPLPRTGSYGYTF
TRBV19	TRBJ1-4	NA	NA	TGTGCCAGTAGGAGCGACGCAACTAATGAAAAACTGTTTTTT	CASRSDATNEKLFF
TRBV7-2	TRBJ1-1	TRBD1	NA	TGTGCCAGCAGCCAGGGGTGGACAGGGGTGTGGAGCACTGAAGCTTTCTTT	CASSQGWTGVWSTEAFF
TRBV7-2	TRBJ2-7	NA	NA	TGTGCCAGCAGCTTAAACGGAGGATACCAACGCTACGAGCAGTACTTC	CASSLNGGYQRYEQYF
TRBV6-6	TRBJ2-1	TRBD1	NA	TGTGCCAGCAGTTTGGCCGGGACAGGATTCAATGAGCAGTTCTTC	CASSLAGTGFNEQFF
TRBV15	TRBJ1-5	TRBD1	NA	TGTGCCACCAGCAGAGATCAGGGGGAGCCCTATCAGCCCCAGCATTTT	CATSRDQGEPYQPQHF
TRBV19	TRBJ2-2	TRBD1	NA	TGTGCCAGTATAGGGGGCCAGAACACCGGGGAGCTGTTTTTT	CASIGGQNTGELFF
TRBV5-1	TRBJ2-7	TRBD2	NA	TGCGCCAGCAGCCCGGAGGGGTGGCGGGGGGTGAATATTGACTACGAGCAGTACTTC	CASSPEGWRGVNIDYEQYF
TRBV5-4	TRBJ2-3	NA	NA	TGTGCCAGCAGCTTGACGGGAACGGCAGATACGCAGTATTTT	CASSLTGTADTQYF
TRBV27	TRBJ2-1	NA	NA	TGTGCCACCTCGGACTACTCCGATGAGCAGTTCTTC	CATSDYSDEQFF
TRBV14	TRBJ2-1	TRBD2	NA	TGTGCCAGCAGCCCGGGGACTAGCGGGAGTAAGGAGCAGTTCTTC	CASSPGTSGSKEQFF
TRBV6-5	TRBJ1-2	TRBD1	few	TGTGCCAGCAGGCGACAGGGAATCGGCTACACCTTC	CASRRQGIGYTF
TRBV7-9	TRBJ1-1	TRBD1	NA	TGTGCCAGCAGCCCGAAGGACAGGGACACTGAAGCTTTCTTT	CASSPKDRDTEAFF
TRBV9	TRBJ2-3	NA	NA	TGTGCCAGCAGCGCTAGCACAGATACGCAGTATTTT	CASSASTDTQYF
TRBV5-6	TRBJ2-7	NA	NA	TGTGCCAGCACCCGCCGGGCAGGGATCGGGTACGAGCAGTACTTC	CASTRRAGIGYEQYF
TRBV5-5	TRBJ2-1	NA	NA	TGTGCCAGCAGCTTCGAACTAGCCTCCTACAATGAGCAGTTCTTC	CASSFELASYNEQFF
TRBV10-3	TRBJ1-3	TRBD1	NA	TGTGCCATCAGTAAAACCGGGACAGGGGCTGGAAACACCATATATTTT	CAISKTGTGAGNTIYF
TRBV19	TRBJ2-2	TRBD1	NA	TGTGCCAGCCGGAGACAGGGGGGAGAACTCGGGGAGCTGTTTTTT	CASRRQGGELGELFF
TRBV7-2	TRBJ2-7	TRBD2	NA	TGTGCCAGCAGCTTAAGGGTAGCGGGGTGGGACGAGCAGTACTTC	CASSLRVAGWDEQYF
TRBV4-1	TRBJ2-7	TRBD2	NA	TGCGCCAGCAGCCAAGAAGATGCCGGGAGGGCCTCGGGGGCGATAGGCTACGAGCAGTACTTC	CASSQEDAGRASGAIGYEQYF
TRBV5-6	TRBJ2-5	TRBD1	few	TGTGCCAGCAGCTTGGTGGACAGGGGGCACCAGACCCAGTACTTC	CASSLVDRGHQTQYF
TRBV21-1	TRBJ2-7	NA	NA	TGTGCCAGCAGTCTCCTACGGACAGGGGGCTACGAGCAGTACTTC	CASSLLRTGGYEQYF
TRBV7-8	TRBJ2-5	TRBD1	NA	TGTGCCAGCAGCTTCTCGCCCCCACAGGGGGCTTTCTGGGAGACCCAGTACTTC	CASSFSPPQGAFWETQYF
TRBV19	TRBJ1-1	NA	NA	TGTGCCAGTGTAGCCCAGTGGGCTGAAGCTTTCTTT	CASVAQWAEAFF
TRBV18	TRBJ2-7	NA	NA	TGTGCCAGCTCACCACAGGACAGCCCAACCTACGAGCAGTACTTC	CASSPQDSPTYEQYF
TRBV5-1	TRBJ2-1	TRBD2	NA	TGCGCCAGCAGCTCGTTACTAGCGGGAGAGATTAATGAGCAGTTCTTC	CASSSLLAGEINEQFF
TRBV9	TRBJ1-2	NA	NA	TGTGCCAGCAGCGTAGAAGAGGCGCCGTATGGCTACACCTTC	CASSVEEAPYGYTF
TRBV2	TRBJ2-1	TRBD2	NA	TGTGCCAGCAGTGGGGGGACTAGCGGGATAAATGAGCAGTTCTTC	CASSGGTSGINEQFF
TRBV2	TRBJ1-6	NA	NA	TGTGCCAGCCATCAGGGGAGCTCCTATAATTCACCCCTCCACTTT	CASHQGSSYNSPLHF
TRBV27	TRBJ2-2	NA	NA	TGTGCCAGCAGTCGAAGGGGTTCCGGGGAGCTGTTTTTT	CASSRRGSGELFF
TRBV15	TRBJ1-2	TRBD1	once	TGTGCCACCTCGCCGGGACAGGATTTGGGCTACACCTTC	CATSPGQDLGYTF
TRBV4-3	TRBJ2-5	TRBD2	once	TGCGCCAGCAGCCAAGTAGGGGGACTAGCTTCGGGGGTAGAGACCCAGTACTTC	CASSQVGGLASGVETQYF
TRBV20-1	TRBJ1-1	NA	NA	TGCAGTGGGGGGGATAAGAGTGGAGCTTTCTTT	CSGGDKSGAFF
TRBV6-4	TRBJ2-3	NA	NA	TGTGCCAGCAGTGCCCGGCGGGATACGCAGTATTTT	CASSARRDTQYF
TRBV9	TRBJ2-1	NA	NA	TGTGCCAGCAGCGCCTCAGATTGGAATGAGCAGTTCTTC	CASSASDWNEQFF
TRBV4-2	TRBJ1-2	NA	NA	TGTGCCAGCACCAACCCCCACGTGGACAGAAGCTATGGCTACACCTTC	CASTNPHVDRSYGYTF
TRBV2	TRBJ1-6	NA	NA	TGTGCCAGCAGTGTGGGAGATGGACAGATAAATTCACCCCTCCACTTT	CASSVGDGQINSPLHF
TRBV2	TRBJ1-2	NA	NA	TGTGCCAGCAGTGAACAGGGGAGCTATGGCTACACCTTC	CASSEQGSYGYTF
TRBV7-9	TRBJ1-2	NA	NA	TGTGCCAGCAGCCACGGGGGAGGGAAGGGCTACACCTTC	CASSHGGGKGYTF
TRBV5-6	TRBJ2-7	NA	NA	TGTGCCAGCAGCTCGTTCTACGAGCAGTACTTC	CASSSFYEQYF
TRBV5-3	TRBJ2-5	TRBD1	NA	TGTGCCAGAAGTCGGACTAGACAGGGGGACATACCATACCAAGAGACCCAGTACTTC	CARSRTRQGDIPYQETQYF
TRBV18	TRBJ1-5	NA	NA	TGTGCCAGCTCACCAGAGAGTGGTCAGCCCCAGCATTTT	CASSPESGQPQHF
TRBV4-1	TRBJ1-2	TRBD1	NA	TGCGCCAGCAGCCAAAACGCCGGGACAGGGAATGGCTACACCTTC	CASSQNAGTGNGYTF
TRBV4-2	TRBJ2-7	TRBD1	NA	TGTGCCAGCAGCCATGTAACCGGGACAGGGCCAGGGGCCTACGAGCAGTACTTC	CASSHVTGTGPGAYEQYF